This T cell receptor beta chain is drawn from a study of Graves' ophthalmopathy and Graves' hyperthyroidism. Study-wide findings and caveats: Its predictions of ophthalmopathy progression gave the model around 71% sensitivity and 72.22% specificity.

In donors with ophthalmopathy, activity was moderate-to-severe, with CAS ≥3, NOSPECS ≥4 and duration under 3 months. PBMCs were density-gradient isolated from roughly 10 ml fresh blood. This clonotype has a count of ten or more. Its antigen is not known. CDR3 regions of TCR beta were amplified from RNA transcripts. HTBI primers primed a first-round RT-PCR, and a second-round multiplex PCR followed. In TCRdb, the multiplex PCR reads were re-called with MiXCR into one record per CDR3 protein. This table holds about 740,000 distinct CDR3 sequences, roughly two fifths found once. The TCR comes from an adult man with Graves' ophthalmopathy. The sequencing input was peripheral blood.

As DNA, the CDR3 is TGTGCCAGCAGCTCGGACAACTACGAGCAGTACTTC. It is translated as CASSSDNYEQYF. The rearrangement links TRBV7-9 to TRBJ2-7, with D perhaps matching TRBD1 (5 bases). Trimming shortened V by 4 bases and J by 3 bases, and 7 bases separated the two germline ends. The CDR3 contains 12 residues. Germline values: CDR1 SEHNR, CDR2 FQNEAQ (reference sequence).